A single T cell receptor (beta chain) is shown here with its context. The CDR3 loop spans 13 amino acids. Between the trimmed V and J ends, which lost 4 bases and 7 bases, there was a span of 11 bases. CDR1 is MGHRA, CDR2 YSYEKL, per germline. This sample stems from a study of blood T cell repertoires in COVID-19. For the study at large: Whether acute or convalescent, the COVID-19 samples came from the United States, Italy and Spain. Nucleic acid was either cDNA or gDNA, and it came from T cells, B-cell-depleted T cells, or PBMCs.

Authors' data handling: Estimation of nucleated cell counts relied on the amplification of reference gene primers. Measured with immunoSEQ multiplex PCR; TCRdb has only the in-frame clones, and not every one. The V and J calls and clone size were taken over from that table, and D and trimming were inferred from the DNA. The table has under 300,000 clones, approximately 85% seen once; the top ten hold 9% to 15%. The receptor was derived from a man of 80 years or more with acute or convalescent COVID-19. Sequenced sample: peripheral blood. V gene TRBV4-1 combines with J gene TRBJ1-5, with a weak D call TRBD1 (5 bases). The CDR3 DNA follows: TGCGCCAGCAGCCCCAGGGTCCGCCAGCCCCAGCATTTT. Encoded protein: CASSPRVRQPQHF.